Presented here are 5 T cell receptor beta chains from one specimen sequenced in a study of blood T cell repertoires in COVID-19. Assay used: immunoSEQ multiplex PCR; TCRdb lists only in-frame clones, some missing. Altogether over 60,000 clones are present, approximately 89% being singletons, with the ten largest covering roughly 9%. Material for sequencing was peripheral blood. Receptor source: a man at least 80 years old with acute or convalescent COVID-19.

This chain joins TRBV19 and TRBJ1-5, with D possibly TRBD1 on 6 matching bases. The CDR3 runs 15 residues. Germline CDR1 is LNHDA and CDR2 is SQIVND (reference sequence). Deletions cut 3 bases from V and 4 bases from J, with 13 bases between. DNA for the CDR3: TGTGCCAGTAGTATTCAGGGGCCGGGGAATCAGCCCCAGCATTTT. Its protein is CASSIQGPGNQPQHF. Full variable domain (missing parts from reference TRBV19 and TRBJ1-5): DGGITQSPKYLFRKEGQNVTLSCEQNLNHDAMYWYRQDPGQGLRLIYYSQIVNDFQKGDIAEGYSVSREKKESFPLTVTSAQKNPTAFYLCASSIQGPGNQPQHFGDGTRLSIL.

The chain joins TRBV10-3 to TRBJ2-1; the match to TRBD2 covers 11 bases. Germline-derived CDR1 and CDR2 are ENHRY and SYGVKD. Trimming at V came to 7 bases and at J to 0 bases, leaving 8 bases not matched to a gene. The CDR3 sequence is 17 residues long. The CDR3 DNA reads as TGTGCCATCAAGCCTAGCGGGGGGTCGAGCTCCTACAATGAGCAGTTCTTC. It encodes CAIKPSGGSSSYNEQFF.

The J gene is TRBJ1-4, the V gene TRBV2; 7 nucleotides align to TRBD1. With 7 bases clipped from V and 2 bases from J, the junction kept 7 bases outside the gene matches. The CDR3 has 15 residues. Germline V lookup: CDR1 SNHLY, CDR2 FYNNEI. CDR3 loop: CASNRQGRTNEKLFF. In DNA form, the CDR3 reads TGTGCCAGCAATCGACAGGGTCGGACTAATGAAAAACTGTTTTTT.

The rearrangement links TRBV7-2 to TRBJ2-1; perhaps TRBD2 as D (5 bases). Germline loops: CDR1 SGHTA, CDR2 FQGNSA. This CDR3 spans 13 amino acids. V was trimmed by 3 bases and J by 9 bases, leaving 12 bases between them. CDR3: CASSLNWAGEQFF. The CDR3 DNA reads as TGTGCCAGCAGCTTGAATTGGGCGGGTGAGCAGTTCTTC.

This chain connects TRBV2 to TRBJ1-1; TRBD1 agrees at 8 bases. Germline V gene lookup returns CDR1 SNHLY and CDR2 FYNNEI. The ends lost 4 bases at V and 0 bases at J; junction bases unmatched: 1. The CDR3 contains 14 residues. CDR3 loop: CASSGTGMNTEAFF. CDR3 nucleotide sequence: TGTGCCAGCAGTGGGACAGGGATGAACACTGAAGCTTTCTTT.